Sequencing of this TCR beta chain was carried out in a study of radiotherapy plus CTLA-4 blockade in lung cancer. Study-level findings and limits: Expansion in blood of tumor-derived TCR clones was seen after radiotherapy plus ipilimumab.

Profiling relied on immunoSEQ multiplex PCR, and the TCRdb table lists in-frame clones only, not all of them. The data show roughly 63,000 clones, 65% to 80% seen once. The CDR3 totals 13 residues. Germline trimming cut 5 bases from V and 3 bases from J; bases unmatched to any gene: 1. Germline loops: CDR1 LNHDA, CDR2 SQIVND (reference sequence). As regards this clone: Its antigen is unidentified.

J is TRBJ2-1 and V is TRBV19; 7 bases align to TRBD2. The sample here was peripheral blood, taken from a patient treated with radiotherapy plus ipilimumab. The source is a human donor with non-small cell lung cancer whose response to radiotherapy plus ipilimumab could not be evaluated. CDR3 loop: CASSERGYNEQFF. CDR3 nucleotides: TGTGCCAGTAGTGAGCGGGGCTACAATGAGCAGTTCTTC.